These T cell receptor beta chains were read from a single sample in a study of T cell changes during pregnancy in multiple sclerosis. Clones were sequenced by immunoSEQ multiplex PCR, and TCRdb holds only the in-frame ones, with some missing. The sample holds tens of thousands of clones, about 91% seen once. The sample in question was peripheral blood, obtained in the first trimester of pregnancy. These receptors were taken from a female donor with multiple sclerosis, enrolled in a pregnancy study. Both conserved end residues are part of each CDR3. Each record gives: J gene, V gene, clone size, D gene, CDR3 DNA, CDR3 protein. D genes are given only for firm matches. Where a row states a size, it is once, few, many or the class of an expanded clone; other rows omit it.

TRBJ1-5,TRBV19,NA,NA,TGTGCCAGTAGTTGGACAGCTAGGAATCAGCCCCAGCATTTT,CASSWTARNQPQHF
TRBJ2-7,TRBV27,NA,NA,TGTGCCAGCAGTTTTGGGGGGGCCGCCTACGAGCAGTACTTC,CASSFGGAAYEQYF
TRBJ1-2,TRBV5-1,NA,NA,TGCGCCAGCAGCTTTGAGCCTCCCAGGGCCCATGGCTACACCTTC,CASSFEPPRAHGYTF
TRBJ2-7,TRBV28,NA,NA,TGTGCCACCGGGACTCACACTCCTCCCGCTAACGAGCAGTACTTC,CATGTHTPPANEQYF
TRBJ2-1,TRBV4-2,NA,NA,TGTGCCAGCAGCCAAGTAAGAGGGGGACGGGATGAGCAGTTCTTC,CASSQVRGGRDEQFF
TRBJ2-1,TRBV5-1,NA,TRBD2,TGCGCCAGCACCGACAGGACTAGCGGGAGTAGTGAGCAGTTCTTC,CASTDRTSGSSEQFF
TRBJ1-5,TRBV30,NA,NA,TGTGCCTGGAGTGTATCCGGGTTCGGCAATCAGCCCCAGCATTTT,CAWSVSGFGNQPQHF
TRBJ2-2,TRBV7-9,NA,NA,TGTGCCAGCAGCTCCTTTGTAGGCAGCCCAGAGGTGACCGGGGAGCTGTTTTTT,CASSSFVGSPEVTGELFF
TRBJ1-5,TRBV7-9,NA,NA,TGTGCCAGCAGCACTCAAGGGGAGCCCCAGCATTTT,CASSTQGEPQHF
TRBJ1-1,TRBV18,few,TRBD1,TGTGCCAGCTCACCGCTCCCGGGACAGGGAATGAACACTGAAGCTTTCTTT,CASSPLPGQGMNTEAFF
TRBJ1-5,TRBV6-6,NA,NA,TGTGCCAGCAGCCCCAGGGTTGGGAGCAATCAGCCCCAGCATTTT,CASSPRVGSNQPQHF
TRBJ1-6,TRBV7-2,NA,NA,TGTGCCAGCAGCCCCGTCAGGGTTAATTCACCCCTCCACTTT,CASSPVRVNSPLHF
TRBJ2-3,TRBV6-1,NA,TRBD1,TGTGCCAGCTCTTCCAGGGGGATAGATACGCAGTATTTT,CASSSRGIDTQYF
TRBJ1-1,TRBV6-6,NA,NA,TGTGCCAGCAGAGTAGAGAGCTCAGAAGCTTTCTTT,CASRVESSEAFF
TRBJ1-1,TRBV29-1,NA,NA,TGCAGCGTTTTAAACACTGAAGCTTTCTTT,CSVLNTEAFF
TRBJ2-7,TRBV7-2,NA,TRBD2,TGTGCCAGCAGCATTCCGGGCGGGGGCGAGCAGTACTTC,CASSIPGGGEQYF
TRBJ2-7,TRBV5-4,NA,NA,TGTGCCAGCAGCCCGGGTAGGGGTGGCCCCTACGAGCAGTACTTC,CASSPGRGGPYEQYF
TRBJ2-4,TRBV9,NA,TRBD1,TGTGCCAGCAGCGCCGGACAGGGTGAAGACATTCAGTACTTC,CASSAGQGEDIQYF
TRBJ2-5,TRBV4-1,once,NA,TGCGCCAGCAGCCAAATACCGGGGGGCCGAGAGACCCAGTACTTC,CASSQIPGGRETQYF
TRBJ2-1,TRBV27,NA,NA,TGTGCCAGCAGTTCAGGACAGCTCTCCTACAATGAGCAGTTCTTC,CASSSGQLSYNEQFF
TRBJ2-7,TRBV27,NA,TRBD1,TGTGCCAGCAGTGGGGGGGACAGGGCTGCCTACGAGCAGTACTTC,CASSGGDRAAYEQYF
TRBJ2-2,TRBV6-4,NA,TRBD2,TGTGCCAGCAGTGCTAGCGGGAGCACCGGGGAGCTGTTTTTT,CASSASGSTGELFF
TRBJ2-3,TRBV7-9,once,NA,TGTGCCAGCAGCTTTGGACTCCTCCGGGGCACAGATACGCAGTATTTT,CASSFGLLRGTDTQYF
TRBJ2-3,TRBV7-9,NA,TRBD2,TGTGCCAGCAGCTTAGTAACTAGCGGGCTGGTAGATACGCAGTATTTT,CASSLVTSGLVDTQYF
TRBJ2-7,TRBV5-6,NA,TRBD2,TGTGCCAGCAGCTTGACTAGCGGGAGACGATACTCCTACGAGCAGTACTTC,CASSLTSGRRYSYEQYF
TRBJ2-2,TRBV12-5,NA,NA,TGTGCTAGTGGTTTGGACAGTTCTTTTACGAACACCGGGGAGCTGTTTTTT,CASGLDSSFTNTGELFF
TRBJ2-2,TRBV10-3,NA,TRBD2,TGTGCCATCAGGGGACTAGCGGGGAACACCGGGGAGCTGTTTTTT,CAIRGLAGNTGELFF
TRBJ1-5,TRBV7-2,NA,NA,TGTGCCAGCAGCTTAGTGAGAGGCGATCAGCCCCAGCATTTT,CASSLVRGDQPQHF
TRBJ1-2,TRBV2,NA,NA,TGTGCCAGCCGTTCCTACGGCTACACCTTC,CASRSYGYTF
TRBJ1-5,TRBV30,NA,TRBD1,TGTGCCTGGGCCGACAGGGGTCGACAGCCCCAGCATTTT,CAWADRGRQPQHF
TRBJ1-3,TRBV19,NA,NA,TGTGCCAGTAGTACGTTCGGAAACACCATATATTTT,CASSTFGNTIYF
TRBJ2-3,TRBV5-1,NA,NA,TGCGCCAGCAGCCCCTCCACAGATACGCAGTATTTT,CASSPSTDTQYF
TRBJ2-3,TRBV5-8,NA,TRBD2,TGTGCCAGCAGCTTTCTAGCGGGAGGGCCAACAGATACGCAGTATTTT,CASSFLAGGPTDTQYF
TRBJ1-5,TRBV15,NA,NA,TGTGCCACCAGCAGAGAACCCGGCCGAGGCCAGCCCCAGCATTTT,CATSREPGRGQPQHF
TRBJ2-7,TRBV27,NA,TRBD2,TGTGCCAGCAGTTTCGAGCGGGGATTATACGAGCAGTACTTC,CASSFERGLYEQYF
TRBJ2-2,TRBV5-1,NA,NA,TGCGCCAGCAGCTTGCCTGCCCAGCGAAACACCGGGGAGCTGTTTTTT,CASSLPAQRNTGELFF
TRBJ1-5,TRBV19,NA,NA,TGTGCCAGTAGTAACCCGGCGGGCAGGGGTGAAAATCAGCCCCAGCATTTT,CASSNPAGRGENQPQHF
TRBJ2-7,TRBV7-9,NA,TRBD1,TGTGCCAGCAGCTTCGACGGGACAGGAGCCGAGCAGTACTTC,CASSFDGTGAEQYF
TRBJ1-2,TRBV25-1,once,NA,TGTGCCAGCCGGGGGGATGGCTACACCTTC,CASRGDGYTF
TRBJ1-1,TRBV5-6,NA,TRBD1,TGTGCCAGCAGCTTGGGACAGGGGGTTTCGGGAGCTTTCTTT,CASSLGQGVSGAFF
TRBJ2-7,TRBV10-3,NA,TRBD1,TGTGCCATCAGTGAGCCGTCCGGGACAGGGATCTACGAGCAGTACTTC,CAISEPSGTGIYEQYF
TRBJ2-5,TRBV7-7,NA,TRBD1,TGTGCCAGCAGCTACGGACAGGGTCAAGAGACCCAGTACTTC,CASSYGQGQETQYF
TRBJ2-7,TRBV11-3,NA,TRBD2,TGTGCCAGCAGCCCGGGGCCTAGCGGGGCCCACGAGCAGTACTTC,CASSPGPSGAHEQYF
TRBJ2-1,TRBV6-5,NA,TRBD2,TGTGCCAGCAGTTCCTTGTCAGCGGGAGGTCTAAATGAGCAGTTCTTC,CASSSLSAGGLNEQFF
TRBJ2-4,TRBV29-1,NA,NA,TGCAGCGTTGTGCCCCTAGCCGATAACATTCAGTACTTC,CSVVPLADNIQYF
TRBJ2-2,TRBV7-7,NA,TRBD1,TGTGCCAGCAGCCGCGGGACAGGGACCGGGGAGCTGTTTTTT,CASSRGTGTGELFF
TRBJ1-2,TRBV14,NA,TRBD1,TGTGCCAGCAGCCATGGCAGGGGGCGCTCTTATGGCTACACCTTC,CASSHGRGRSYGYTF
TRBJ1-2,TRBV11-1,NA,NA,TGTGCCAGCAGCCGCAGGGAGGTATATGGCTACACCTTC,CASSRREVYGYTF
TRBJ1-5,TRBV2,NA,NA,TGTGCCAGCAGCCCCACAGGGAAGGGTCAGCCCCAGCATTTT,CASSPTGKGQPQHF
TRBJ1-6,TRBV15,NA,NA,TGTGCCACCAGCAGAGTTCGGGATTCACCCCTCCACTTT,CATSRVRDSPLHF
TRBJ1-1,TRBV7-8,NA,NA,TGTGCCAGCAGCTTAGCGCTCGCGGGGACCCGTGAAGCTTTCTTT,CASSLALAGTREAFF
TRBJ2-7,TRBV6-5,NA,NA,TGTGCCAGCAGTTACTCTGGGCCCCATATTGAGGAGCAGTACTTC,CASSYSGPHIEEQYF
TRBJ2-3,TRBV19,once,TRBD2,TGTGCCAGTAGTTTAGCGGGAGCCGCAGATACGCAGTATTTT,CASSLAGAADTQYF
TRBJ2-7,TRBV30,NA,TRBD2,TGTGCCTGGGAGAGCGGGGGGGCCTGGGGTTCCTACGAGCAGTACTTC,CAWESGGAWGSYEQYF
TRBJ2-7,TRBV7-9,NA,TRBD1,TGTGCCAGCAGCGTCCTCAGCACAGGGGACGAGCAGTACTTC,CASSVLSTGDEQYF
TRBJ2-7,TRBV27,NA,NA,TGTGCCAGCAGTCCACACCAGGGGTCGGAGCAGTACTTC,CASSPHQGSEQYF
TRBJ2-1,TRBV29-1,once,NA,TGCGGCCTTTCGGAGGGGGCGGAGGGTGAGCAGTTCTTC,CGLSEGAEGEQFF
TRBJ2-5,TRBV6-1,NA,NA,TGTGCCAGCAGTGTCGGAGAGAGACTACGATTGACCCAGTACTTC,CASSVGERLRLTQYF